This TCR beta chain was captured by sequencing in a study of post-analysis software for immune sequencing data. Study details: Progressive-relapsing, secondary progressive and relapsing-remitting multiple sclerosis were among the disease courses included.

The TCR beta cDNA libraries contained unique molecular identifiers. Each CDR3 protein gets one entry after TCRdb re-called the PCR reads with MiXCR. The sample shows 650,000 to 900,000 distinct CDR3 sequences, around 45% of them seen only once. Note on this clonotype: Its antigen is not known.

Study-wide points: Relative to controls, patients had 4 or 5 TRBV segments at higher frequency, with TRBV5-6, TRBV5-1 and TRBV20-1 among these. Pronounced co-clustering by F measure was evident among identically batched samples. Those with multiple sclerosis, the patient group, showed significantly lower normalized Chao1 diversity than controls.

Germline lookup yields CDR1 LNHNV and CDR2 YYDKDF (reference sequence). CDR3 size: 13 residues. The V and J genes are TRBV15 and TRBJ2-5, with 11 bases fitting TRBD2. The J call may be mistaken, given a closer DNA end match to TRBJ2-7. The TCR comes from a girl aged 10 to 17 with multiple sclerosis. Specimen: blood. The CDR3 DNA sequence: TGTGCCACCACTCTAGCGGGGGGCCACGAGCAGTACTTC. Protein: CATTLAGGHEQYF.